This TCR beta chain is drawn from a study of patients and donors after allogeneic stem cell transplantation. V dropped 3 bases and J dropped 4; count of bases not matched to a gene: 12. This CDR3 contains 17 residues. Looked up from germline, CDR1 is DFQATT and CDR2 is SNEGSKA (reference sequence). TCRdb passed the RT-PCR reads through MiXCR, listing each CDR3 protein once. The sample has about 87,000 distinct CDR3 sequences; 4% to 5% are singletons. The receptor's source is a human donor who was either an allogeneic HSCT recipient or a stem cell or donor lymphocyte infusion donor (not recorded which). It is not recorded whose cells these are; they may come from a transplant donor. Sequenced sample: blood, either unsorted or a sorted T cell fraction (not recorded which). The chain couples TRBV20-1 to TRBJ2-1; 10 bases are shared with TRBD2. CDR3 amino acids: CSARVSGRAGVYNEQFF. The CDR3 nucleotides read TGCAGTGCTAGGGTGAGCGGGAGGGCCGGGGTATACAATGAGCAGTTCTTC.